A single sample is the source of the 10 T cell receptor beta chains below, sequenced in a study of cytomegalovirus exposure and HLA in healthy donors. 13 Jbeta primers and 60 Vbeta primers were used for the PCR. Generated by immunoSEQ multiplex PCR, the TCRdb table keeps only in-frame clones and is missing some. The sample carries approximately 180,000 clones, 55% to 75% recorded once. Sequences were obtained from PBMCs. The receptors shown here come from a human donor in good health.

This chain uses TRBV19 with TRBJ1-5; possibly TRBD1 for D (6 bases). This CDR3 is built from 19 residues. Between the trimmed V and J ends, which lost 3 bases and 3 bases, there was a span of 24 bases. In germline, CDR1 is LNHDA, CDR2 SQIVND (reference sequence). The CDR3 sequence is CASSIRGGGADSLNQPQHF. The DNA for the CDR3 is TGTGCCAGTAGTATTCGGGGTGGTGGGGCGGACAGTCTCAATCAGCCCCAGCATTTT.

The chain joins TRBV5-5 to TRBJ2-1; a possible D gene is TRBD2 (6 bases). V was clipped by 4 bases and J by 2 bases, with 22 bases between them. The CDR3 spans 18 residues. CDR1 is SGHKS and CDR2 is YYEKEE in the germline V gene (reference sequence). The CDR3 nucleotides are TGTGCCAGCAGCCCGCGGGGTCGGTCGGCCGACGCCTACAATGAGCAGTTCTTC. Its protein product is CASSPRGRSADAYNEQFF.

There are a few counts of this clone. The CDR3 DNA reads as TGCAGCGTTCGACAGGGGGCTGGCGAGCAGTACTTC. It encodes CSVRQGAGEQYF. This chain links TRBV29-1 with TRBJ2-7; 10 bases match TRBD1. Germline CDR1 is SQVTM and CDR2 is ANQGSEA. CDR3 length: 12 amino acids. V lost 5 bases to trimming and J lost 6 bases; unmatched junction nucleotides: 4.

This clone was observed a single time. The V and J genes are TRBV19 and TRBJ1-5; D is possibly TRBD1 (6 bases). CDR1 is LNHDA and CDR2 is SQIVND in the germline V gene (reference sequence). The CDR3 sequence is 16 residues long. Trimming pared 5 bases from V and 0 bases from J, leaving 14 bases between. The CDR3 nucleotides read TGTGCCAGTAGTGAGGGGCAGGGGTATAGCAATCAGCCCCAGCATTTT. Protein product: CASSEGQGYSNQPQHF. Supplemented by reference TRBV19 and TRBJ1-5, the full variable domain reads DGGITQSPKYLFRKEGQNVTLSCEQNLNHDAMYWYRQDPGQGLRLIYYSQIVNDFQKGDIAEGYSVSREKKESFPLTVTSAQKNPTAFYLCASSEGQGYSNQPQHFGDGTRLSIL.

In nucleotides, the CDR3 is TGTGCCAGCAGCGTCGGCGGAGACTACAATGAGCAGTTCTTC. It codes for CASSVGGDYNEQFF. The V call is TRBV9, the J call TRBJ2-1; D ambiguous. This CDR3 is 14 amino acids long. Germline V gives CDR1 SGDLS, CDR2 YYNGEE. V was clipped by 2 bases and J by 3 bases, with 9 bases between them.

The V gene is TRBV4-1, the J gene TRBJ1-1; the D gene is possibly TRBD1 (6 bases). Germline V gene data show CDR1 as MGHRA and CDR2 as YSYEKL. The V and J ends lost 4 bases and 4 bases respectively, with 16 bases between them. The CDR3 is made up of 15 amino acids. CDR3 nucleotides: TGCGCCAGCAGCCTGGACAGAGTCTCCCCCACTGAAGCTTTCTTT. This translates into CASSLDRVSPTEAFF.

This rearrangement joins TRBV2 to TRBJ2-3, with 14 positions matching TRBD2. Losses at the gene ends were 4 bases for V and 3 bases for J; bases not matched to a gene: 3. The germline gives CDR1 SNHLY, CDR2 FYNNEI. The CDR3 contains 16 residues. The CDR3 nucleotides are TGTGCCAGCAGTGGGGGGACTAGCGGGGGTACAGATACGCAGTATTTT. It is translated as CASSGGTSGGTDTQYF.

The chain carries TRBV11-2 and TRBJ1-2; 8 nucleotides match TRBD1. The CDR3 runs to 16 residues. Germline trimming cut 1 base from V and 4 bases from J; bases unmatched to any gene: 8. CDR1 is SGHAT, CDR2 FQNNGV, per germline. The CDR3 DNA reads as TGTGCCAGCAGCTTAGTTCTCCAGGGGGCGGCCTATGGCTACACCTTC. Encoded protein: CASSLVLQGAAYGYTF.

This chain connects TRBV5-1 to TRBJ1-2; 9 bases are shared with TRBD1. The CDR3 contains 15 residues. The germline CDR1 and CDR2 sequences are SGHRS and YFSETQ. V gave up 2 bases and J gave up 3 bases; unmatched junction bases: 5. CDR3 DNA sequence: TGCGCCAGCAGCTTCGGGGACAGGGTTGACTATGGCTACACCTTC. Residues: CASSFGDRVDYGYTF.

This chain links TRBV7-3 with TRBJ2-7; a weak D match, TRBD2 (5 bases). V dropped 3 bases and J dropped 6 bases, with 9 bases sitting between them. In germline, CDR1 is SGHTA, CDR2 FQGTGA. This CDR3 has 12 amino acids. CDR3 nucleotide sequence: TGTGCCAGCAGCTTCAGCGAGGGCGAGCAGTACTTC. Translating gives CASSFSEGEQYF.